These 3 T cell receptor beta chains came from one sample sequenced in a study of blood T cells in healthy people across ages (dated by TCRdb to about 2015). To prepare the library, 5' RACE was applied. Sequencing was carried out with an Illumina HiSeq 2500. A second PCR of roughly 7 to 12 cycles was run with a J-beta primer mix and a sample-barcoded 5' primer. The public sequencing data were trimmed at Q25 with fastp and processed into clonotypes with MiXCR by TCRdb, which kept only in-frame beta chains. Duplicate CDR3 protein sequences are folded into a single record with the most common DNA and genes. The sample table holds some 700,000 distinct CDR3 sequences, of which about 20% were seen once. The ten largest account for 22% of the sample. Sample: blood. The source of these receptors is an older man in good health.

The chain couples TRBV29-1 to TRBJ1-2; D remains ambiguous. Trimming shortened V by 4 bases and J by 7 bases, and 10 bases separated the two germline ends. The CDR3 runs 11 residues. Germline values: CDR1 SQVTM, CDR2 ANQGSEA. CDR3 protein: CSVALLGGYTF. CDR3 bases: TGCAGCGTTGCCTTACTTGGTGGCTACACCTTC.

This clonotype was seen a handful of times. The rearrangement uses TRBV12-3 or TRBV12-4 and TRBJ2-3; TRBD2 matches 13 bases. The CDR3 length is 15 residues. V was pared by 6 bases and J by 6 bases, with 6 bases of the junction left unmatched. CDR3 DNA sequence: TGTGCCAGCAGCCCGCTGACTAGCGGGGGGGATACGCAGTATTTT. Encoded protein: CASSPLTSGGDTQYF.

This clonotype has a handful of counts. The rearrangement uses TRBV29-1 and TRBJ2-2; D is unresolved. The ends were cut back, 4 bases at V and 1 base at J, with 7 bases in the middle. This CDR3 comprises 13 residues. From germline, CDR1 is SQVTM and CDR2 ANQGSEA. The chain's CDR3 is CSVVRQNTGELFF. DNA of the CDR3: TGCAGCGTTGTAAGGCAGAACACCGGGGAGCTGTTTTTT.